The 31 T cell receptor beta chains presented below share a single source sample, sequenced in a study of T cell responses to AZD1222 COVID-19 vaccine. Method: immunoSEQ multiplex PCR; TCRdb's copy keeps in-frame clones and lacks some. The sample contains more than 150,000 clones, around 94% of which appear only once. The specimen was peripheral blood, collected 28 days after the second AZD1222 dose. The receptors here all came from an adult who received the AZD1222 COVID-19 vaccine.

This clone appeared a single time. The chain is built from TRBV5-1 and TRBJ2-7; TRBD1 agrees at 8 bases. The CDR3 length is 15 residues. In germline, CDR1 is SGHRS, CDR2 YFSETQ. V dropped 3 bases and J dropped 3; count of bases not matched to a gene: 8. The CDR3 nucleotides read TGCGCCAGCAGCTACAAGACAGGGGCAAACTACGAGCAGTACTTC. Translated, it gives CASSYKTGANYEQYF.

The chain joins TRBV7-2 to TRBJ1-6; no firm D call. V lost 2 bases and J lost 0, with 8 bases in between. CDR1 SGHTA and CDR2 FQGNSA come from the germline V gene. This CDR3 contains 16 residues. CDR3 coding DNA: TGTGCCAGCAGCTTATGGCCTAACTCCTATAATTCACCCCTCCACTTT. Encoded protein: CASSLWPNSYNSPLHF. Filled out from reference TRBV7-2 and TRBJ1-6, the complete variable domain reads GAGVSQSPSNKVTEKGKDVELRCDPISGHTALYWYRQSLGQGLEFLIYFQGNSAPDKSGLPSDRFSAERTGGSVSTLTIQRTQQEDSAVYLCASSLWPNSYNSPLHFGNGTRLTVT.

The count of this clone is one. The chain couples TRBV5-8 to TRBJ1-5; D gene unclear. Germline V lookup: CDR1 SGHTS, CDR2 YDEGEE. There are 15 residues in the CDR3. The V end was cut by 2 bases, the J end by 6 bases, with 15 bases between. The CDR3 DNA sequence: TGTGCCAGCAGCTTTGGAGTCCCGGTCGGTCAGCCCCAGCATTTT. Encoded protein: CASSFGVPVGQPQHF.

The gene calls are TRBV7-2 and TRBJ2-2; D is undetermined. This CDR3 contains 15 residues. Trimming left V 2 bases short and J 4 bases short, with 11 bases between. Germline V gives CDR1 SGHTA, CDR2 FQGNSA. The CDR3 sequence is CASSLLGPGTGELFF. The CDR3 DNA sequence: TGTGCCAGCAGCTTACTGGGTCCGGGCACCGGGGAGCTGTTTTTT.

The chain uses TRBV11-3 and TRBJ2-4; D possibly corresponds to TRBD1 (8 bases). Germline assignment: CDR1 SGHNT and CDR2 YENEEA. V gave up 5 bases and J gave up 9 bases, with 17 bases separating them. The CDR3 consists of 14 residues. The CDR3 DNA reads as TGTGCCAGCAGCCAAGGACAGGGAGGGGGCATTCAGTACTTC. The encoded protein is CASSQGQGGGIQYF. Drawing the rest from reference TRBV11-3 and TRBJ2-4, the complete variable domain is EAGVVQSPRYKIIEKKQPVAFWCNPISGHNTLYWYLQNLGQGPELLIRYENEEAVDDSQLPKDRFSAERLKGVDSTLKIQPAELGDSAVYLCASSQGQGGGIQYFGAGTRLSVL.

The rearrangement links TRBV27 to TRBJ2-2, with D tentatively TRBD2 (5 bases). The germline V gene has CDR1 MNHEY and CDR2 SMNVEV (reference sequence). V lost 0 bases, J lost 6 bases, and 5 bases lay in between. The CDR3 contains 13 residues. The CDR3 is CASSLSSAGELFF. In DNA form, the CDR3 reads TGTGCCAGCAGTTTATCTAGCGCCGGGGAGCTGTTTTTT.

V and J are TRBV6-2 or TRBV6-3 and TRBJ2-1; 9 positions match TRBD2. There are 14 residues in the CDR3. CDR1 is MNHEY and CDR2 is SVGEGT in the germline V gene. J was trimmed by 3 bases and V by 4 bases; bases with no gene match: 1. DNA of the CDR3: TGTGCCAGCAGTTCTAGCGGGGACTACAATGAGCAGTTCTTC. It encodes CASSSSGDYNEQFF.

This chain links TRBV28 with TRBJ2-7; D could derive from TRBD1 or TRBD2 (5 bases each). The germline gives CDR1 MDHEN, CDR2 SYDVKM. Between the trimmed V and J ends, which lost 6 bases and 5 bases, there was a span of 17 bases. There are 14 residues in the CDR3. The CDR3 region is CASSPGLQIHEQYF. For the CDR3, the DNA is TGTGCCAGCAGCCCGGGGCTTCAAATCCACGAGCAGTACTTC.

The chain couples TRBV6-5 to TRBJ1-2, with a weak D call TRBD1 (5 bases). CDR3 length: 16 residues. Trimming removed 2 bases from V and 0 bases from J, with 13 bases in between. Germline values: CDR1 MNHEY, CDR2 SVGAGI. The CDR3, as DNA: TGTGCCAGCAGTTACGGGCAGGGCCCATCTAACTATGGCTACACCTTC. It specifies CASSYGQGPSNYGYTF.

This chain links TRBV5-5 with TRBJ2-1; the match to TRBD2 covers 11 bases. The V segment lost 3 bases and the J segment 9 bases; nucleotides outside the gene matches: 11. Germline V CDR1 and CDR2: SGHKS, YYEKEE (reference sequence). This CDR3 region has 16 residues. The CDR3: CASSSLLAGGLREQFF. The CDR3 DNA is TGTGCCAGCAGCTCATTGCTAGCGGGAGGACTCCGTGAGCAGTTCTTC.

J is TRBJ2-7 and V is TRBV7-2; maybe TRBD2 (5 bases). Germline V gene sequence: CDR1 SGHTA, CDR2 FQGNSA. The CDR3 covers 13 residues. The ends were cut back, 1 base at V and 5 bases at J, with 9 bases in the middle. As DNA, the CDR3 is TGTGCCAGCAGCTTAGTTGCCGGGGACGAGCAGTACTTC. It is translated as CASSLVAGDEQYF.

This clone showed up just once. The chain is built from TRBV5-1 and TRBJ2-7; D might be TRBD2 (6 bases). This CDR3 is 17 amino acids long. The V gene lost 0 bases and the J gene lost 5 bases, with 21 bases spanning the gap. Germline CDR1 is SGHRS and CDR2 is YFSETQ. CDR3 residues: CASSLGVLDVGTHEQYF. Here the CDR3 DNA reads TGCGCCAGCAGCTTGGGGGTGCTAGACGTCGGGACTCACGAGCAGTACTTC.

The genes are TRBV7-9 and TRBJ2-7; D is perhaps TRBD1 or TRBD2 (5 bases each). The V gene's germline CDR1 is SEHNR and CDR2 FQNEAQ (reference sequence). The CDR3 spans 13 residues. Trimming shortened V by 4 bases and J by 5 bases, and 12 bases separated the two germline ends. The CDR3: CASSSGQGDEQYF. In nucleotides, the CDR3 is TGTGCCAGCAGCTCGGGGCAGGGCGACGAGCAGTACTTC.

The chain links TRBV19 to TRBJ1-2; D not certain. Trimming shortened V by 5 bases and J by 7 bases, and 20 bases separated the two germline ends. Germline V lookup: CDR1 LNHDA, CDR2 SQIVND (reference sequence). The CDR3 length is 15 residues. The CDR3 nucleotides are TGTGCCAGTAGTCTAAGTGTGAGGCAATTCGGTGGCTACACCTTC. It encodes CASSLSVRQFGGYTF.

DNA for the CDR3: TGTGCCAGCAGCTCTGACAGGAGGGAGACCCAGTACTTC. Encoded protein: CASSSDRRETQYF. J is TRBJ2-5 and V is TRBV7-9, with D tentatively TRBD1 (6 bases). Trimming left V 4 bases short and J 5 bases short, with 11 bases between. From germline, CDR1 is SEHNR and CDR2 FQNEAQ (reference sequence). The CDR3 is 13 amino acids.

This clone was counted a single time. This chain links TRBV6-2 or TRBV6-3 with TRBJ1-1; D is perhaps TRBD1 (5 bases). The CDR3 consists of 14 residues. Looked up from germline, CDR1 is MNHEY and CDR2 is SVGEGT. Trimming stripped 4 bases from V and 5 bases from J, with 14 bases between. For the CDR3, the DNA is TGTGCCAGCAGTTTGATGGGCAGGGTAACTGAAGCTTTCTTT. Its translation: CASSLMGRVTEAFF.

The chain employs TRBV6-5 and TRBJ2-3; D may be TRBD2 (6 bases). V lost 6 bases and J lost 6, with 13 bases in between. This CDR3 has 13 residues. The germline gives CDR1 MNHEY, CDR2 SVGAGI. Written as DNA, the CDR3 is TGTGCCAGCAGGGTCGGAGGGCTGGATACGCAGTATTTT. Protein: CASRVGGLDTQYF.

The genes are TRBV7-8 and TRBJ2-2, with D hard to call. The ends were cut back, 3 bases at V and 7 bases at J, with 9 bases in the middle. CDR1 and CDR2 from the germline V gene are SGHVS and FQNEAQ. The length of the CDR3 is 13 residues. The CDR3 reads CASSFYQYGELFF. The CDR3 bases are TGTGCCAGCAGCTTTTATCAGTACGGGGAGCTGTTTTTT.

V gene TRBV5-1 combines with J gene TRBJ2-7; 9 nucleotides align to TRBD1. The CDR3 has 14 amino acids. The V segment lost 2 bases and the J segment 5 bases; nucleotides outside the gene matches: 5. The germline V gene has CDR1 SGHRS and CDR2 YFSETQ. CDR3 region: CASSLAGQGHEQYF. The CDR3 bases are TGCGCCAGCAGCTTAGCCGGACAGGGGCACGAGCAGTACTTC.

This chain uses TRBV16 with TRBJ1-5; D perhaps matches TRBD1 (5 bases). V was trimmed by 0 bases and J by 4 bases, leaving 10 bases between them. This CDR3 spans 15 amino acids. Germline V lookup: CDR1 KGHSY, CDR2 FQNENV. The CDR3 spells CASSQSLTGNQPQHF. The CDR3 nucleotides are TGTGCCAGCAGCCAATCCTTAACAGGTAATCAGCCCCAGCATTTT.

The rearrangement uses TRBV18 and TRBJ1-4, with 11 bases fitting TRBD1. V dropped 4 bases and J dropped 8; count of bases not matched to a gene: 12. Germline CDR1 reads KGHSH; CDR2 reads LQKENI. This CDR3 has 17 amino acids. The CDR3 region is CASSLGTGTGGNEKLFF. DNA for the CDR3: TGTGCCAGCTCACTCGGCACAGGGACAGGGGGAAACGAAAAACTGTTTTTT.

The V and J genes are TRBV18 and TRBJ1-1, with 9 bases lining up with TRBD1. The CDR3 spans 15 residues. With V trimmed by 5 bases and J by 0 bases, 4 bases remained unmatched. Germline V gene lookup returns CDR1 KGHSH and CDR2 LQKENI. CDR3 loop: CASSNRQGVNTEAFF. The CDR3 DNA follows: TGTGCCAGCTCAAATCGACAGGGGGTGAACACTGAAGCTTTCTTT. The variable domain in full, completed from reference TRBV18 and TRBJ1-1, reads NAGVMQNPRHLVRRRGQEARLRCSPMKGHSHVYWYRQLPEEGLKFMVYLQKENIIDESGMPKERFSAEFPKEGPSILRIQQVVRGDSAAYFCASSNRQGVNTEAFFGQGTRLTVV.

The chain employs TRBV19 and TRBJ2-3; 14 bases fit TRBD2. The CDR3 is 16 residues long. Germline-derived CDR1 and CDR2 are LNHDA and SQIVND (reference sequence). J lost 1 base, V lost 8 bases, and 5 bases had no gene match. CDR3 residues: CASGLAGGGGTDTQYF. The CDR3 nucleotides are TGTGCCAGTGGACTAGCGGGGGGCGGGGGCACAGATACGCAGTATTTT.

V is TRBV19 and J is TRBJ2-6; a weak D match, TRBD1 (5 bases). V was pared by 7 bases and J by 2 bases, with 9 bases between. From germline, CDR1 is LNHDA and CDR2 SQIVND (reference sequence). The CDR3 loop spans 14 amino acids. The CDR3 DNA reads TGTGCCAGTAAGGGGCAGACTGGGGCCAACGTCCTGACTTTC. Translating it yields CASKGQTGANVLTF.

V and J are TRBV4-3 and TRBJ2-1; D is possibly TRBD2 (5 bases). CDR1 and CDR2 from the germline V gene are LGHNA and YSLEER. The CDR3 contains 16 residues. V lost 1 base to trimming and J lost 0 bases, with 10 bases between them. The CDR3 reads CASSQGERSSYNEQFF. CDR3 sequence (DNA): TGCGCCAGCAGCCAAGGGGAGCGGAGCTCCTACAATGAGCAGTTCTTC.

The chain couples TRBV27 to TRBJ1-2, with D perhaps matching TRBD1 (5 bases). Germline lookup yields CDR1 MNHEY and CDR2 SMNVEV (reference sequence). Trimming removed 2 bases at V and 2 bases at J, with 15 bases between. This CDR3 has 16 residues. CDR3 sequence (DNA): TGTGCCAGCAGTTTAAGATACCGGGACGTAAACTATGGCTACACCTTC. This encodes CASSLRYRDVNYGYTF.

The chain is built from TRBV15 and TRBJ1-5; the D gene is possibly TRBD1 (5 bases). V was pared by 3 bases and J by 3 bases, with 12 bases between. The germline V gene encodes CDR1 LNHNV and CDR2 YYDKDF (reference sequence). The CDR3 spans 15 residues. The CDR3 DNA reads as TGTGCCACCAGCAGGAGGGGACGATTCAATCAGCCCCAGCATTTT. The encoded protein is CATSRRGRFNQPQHF.

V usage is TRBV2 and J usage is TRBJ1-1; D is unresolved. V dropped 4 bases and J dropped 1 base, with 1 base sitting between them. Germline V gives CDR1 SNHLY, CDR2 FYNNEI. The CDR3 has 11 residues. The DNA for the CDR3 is TGTGCCAGCAGTGCGAACACTGAAGCTTTCTTT. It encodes CASSANTEAFF.

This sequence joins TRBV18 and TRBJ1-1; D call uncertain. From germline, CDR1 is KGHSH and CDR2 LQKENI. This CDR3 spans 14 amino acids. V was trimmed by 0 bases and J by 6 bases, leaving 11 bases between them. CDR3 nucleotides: TGTGCCAGCTCACCACCGAGTATTCTTCCTGAAGCTTTCTTT. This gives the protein CASSPPSILPEAFF.

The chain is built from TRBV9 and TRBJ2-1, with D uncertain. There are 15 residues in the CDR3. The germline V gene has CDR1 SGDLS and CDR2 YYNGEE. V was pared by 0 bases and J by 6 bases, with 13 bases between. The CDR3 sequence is CASSVGGRISNEQFF. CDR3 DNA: TGTGCCAGCAGCGTAGGGGGTCGAATCTCCAATGAGCAGTTCTTC.

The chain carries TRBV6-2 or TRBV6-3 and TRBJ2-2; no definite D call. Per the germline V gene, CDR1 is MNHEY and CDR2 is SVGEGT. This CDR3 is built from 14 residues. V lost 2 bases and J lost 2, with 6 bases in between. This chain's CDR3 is CASSYRENTGELFF. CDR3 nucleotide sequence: TGTGCCAGCAGTTACAGGGAAAACACCGGGGAGCTGTTTTTT.